These 17 T cell receptor beta chains came from one sample sequenced in a study of cytomegalovirus exposure and HLA in healthy donors. Libraries were prepared by immunoSEQ multiplex PCR; TCRdb keeps only in-frame clonotypes and omits some of them. The sample carries more than 200,000 clones, 90% recorded once. Sequencing was done on a sample of PBMCs. These receptors all stem from a woman in her twenties or thirties in good health and CMV-seronegative.

The V and J genes are TRBV5-4 and TRBJ2-3; D ambiguous. V was pared by 0 bases and J by 6 bases, with 5 bases between. The CDR3 consists of 12 residues. Germline assignment: CDR1 SGHNT and CDR2 YYREEE (reference sequence). CDR3 sequence reads: CASSLADDTQYF. The DNA for the CDR3 is TGTGCCAGCAGCTTGGCCGATGATACGCAGTATTTT.

This sequence joins TRBV27 and TRBJ1-2; D gene ambiguous. The CDR3 covers 14 residues. Germline-derived CDR1 and CDR2 are MNHEY and SMNVEV (reference sequence). Trimming removed 0 bases at V and 3 bases at J, with 8 bases between. The CDR3 DNA follows: TGTGCCAGCAGTTTATCTGGGTCCCACTATGGCTACACCTTC. Protein product: CASSLSGSHYGYTF.

This clone was seen just once. The gene calls are TRBV28 and TRBJ2-3; D possibly uses TRBD1 or TRBD2 (5 bases each). Per the germline V gene, CDR1 is MDHEN and CDR2 is SYDVKM. V was shortened by 4 bases and J by 0 bases, with 8 bases between the two germline ends. This CDR3 is 14 amino acids long. The CDR3, as DNA: TGTGCCAGCAGTTGGGGCGGGAGCACAGATACGCAGTATTTT. Translating gives CASSWGGSTDTQYF.

The chain joins TRBV6-1 to TRBJ1-1; 8 nucleotides line up with TRBD1. Germline CDR1 reads MNHNS; CDR2 reads SASEGT. CDR3 length: 14 amino acids. Losses at the gene ends were 5 bases for V and 2 bases for J; bases not matched to a gene: 4. The CDR3 DNA follows: TGTGCCAGCAGTAGACAGGGGCTCAACACTGAAGCTTTCTTT. As protein: CASSRQGLNTEAFF.

The V gene is TRBV5-8, the J gene TRBJ2-7, with a weak D call TRBD2 (5 bases). The V end was cut by 1 base, the J end by 7 bases, with 12 bases between. The CDR3 contains 13 residues. Looked up from germline, CDR1 is SGHTS and CDR2 is YDEGEE. The CDR3 sequence is CASSLSPTGEQYF. The CDR3 nucleotides are TGTGCCAGCAGCTTGTCCCCGACGGGAGAGCAGTACTTC.

The chain recombines TRBV4-1 with TRBJ2-5; TRBD2 agrees at 8 bases. V dropped 4 bases and J dropped 5; count of bases not matched to a gene: 18. The CDR3 extends over 18 amino acids. Germline assignment: CDR1 MGHRA and CDR2 YSYEKL. This CDR3 is CASSPDGVAGYRTETQYF. The CDR3 DNA sequence: TGCGCCAGCAGCCCAGATGGAGTAGCGGGATATAGAACGGAGACCCAGTACTTC.

The CDR3, as DNA: TGTGCCAGCATATCAGGGGGAGGTAATTCGGAAGGCTACACCTTC. Protein: CASISGGGNSEGYTF. This chain joins TRBV28 and TRBJ1-2; 7 bases match TRBD1. CDR3 size: 15 residues. The V gene's germline CDR1 is MDHEN and CDR2 SYDVKM. With 7 bases clipped from V and 8 bases from J, the junction kept 16 bases outside the gene matches.

This chain links TRBV9 with TRBJ2-3; TRBD2 aligns across 11 bases. This CDR3 is 20 amino acids long. Germline V gene data show CDR1 as SGDLS and CDR2 as YYNGEE. J gave up 2 bases and V 4 bases, and 18 bases lay outside the gene matches. The CDR3 loop is CASSPQRPERLAGFTDTQYF. The DNA for the CDR3 is TGTGCCAGCAGCCCCCAACGTCCCGAGAGACTAGCGGGGTTCACAGATACGCAGTATTTT.

V and J are TRBV28 and TRBJ2-7; 7 positions agree with TRBD1. Germline V gives CDR1 MDHEN, CDR2 SYDVKM. CDR3 length: 15 residues. V dropped 5 bases and J dropped 2; count of bases not matched to a gene: 9. The CDR3 DNA is TGTGCCAGCAGTCCTAACAGGGGAAGGACCTACGAGCAGTACTTC. Translating gives CASSPNRGRTYEQYF.

The rearrangement joins TRBV7-6 to TRBJ2-7; tentatively, D is TRBD2 (6 bases). CDR3 length equals 13 residues. V lost 5 bases to trimming and J lost 3 bases, with 11 bases between them. Germline CDR1 reads SGHVS; CDR2 reads FNYEAQ. The CDR3 loop is CASSPPTSYEQYF. DNA of the CDR3: TGTGCCAGCAGCCCACCGACTAGCTACGAGCAGTACTTC.

The chain carries TRBV6-5 and TRBJ2-1; possible D gene TRBD2, 6 bases. CDR1 MNHEY and CDR2 SVGAGI come from the germline V gene. This CDR3 has 15 amino acids. The V and J ends lost 5 bases and 6 bases respectively, with 17 bases between them. The CDR3, as DNA: TGTGCCAGCAGTCGAGAGGGAGGAGTTCCCAATGAGCAGTTCTTC. This sequence encodes CASSREGGVPNEQFF.

The chain uses TRBV27 and TRBJ1-5, with a tentative D call TRBD1 (6 bases). V lost 6 bases, J lost 0 bases, and 9 bases lay in between. Germline CDR1 and CDR2: MNHEY and SMNVEV (reference sequence). The CDR3 runs 14 residues. This CDR3 reads CASRIQGSNQPQHF. CDR3 DNA sequence: TGTGCCAGCAGGATACAGGGTAGCAATCAGCCCCAGCATTTT.

The chain carries TRBV29-1 and TRBJ2-5; 9 bases line up with TRBD2. The germline gives CDR1 SQVTM, CDR2 ANQGSEA. J gave up 7 bases and V 3 bases, and 3 bases lay outside the gene matches. The CDR3 is made up of 12 amino acids. The CDR3 DNA reads as TGCAGCGTTGAGGCGGGAGGGGGGACCCAGTACTTC. Its translation: CSVEAGGGTQYF.

This clone was recorded only once. The J gene is TRBJ1-1, the V gene TRBV9; unclear D gene. Trimming took 3 bases from V and 7 from J, leaving 13 bases between them. Germline V gene lookup returns CDR1 SGDLS and CDR2 YYNGEE. The CDR3 extends over 13 amino acids. CDR3 in amino acids: CASSAPNEGEAFF. CDR3 in DNA: TGTGCCAGCAGCGCCCCTAACGAGGGTGAAGCTTTCTTT.

The rearrangement links TRBV15 to TRBJ1-4; possibly TRBD1 for D (5 bases). Per the germline V gene, CDR1 is LNHNV and CDR2 is YYDKDF (reference sequence). The length of the CDR3 is 18 residues. With 5 bases removed from V and 5 bases from J, the gap between germline ends came to 24 bases. CDR3 DNA sequence: TGTGCCACCAGCCCCATGGTATATGGGACTCCCTCCAATGAAAAACTGTTTTTT. Amino acids: CATSPMVYGTPSNEKLFF.

The chain joins TRBV5-1 to TRBJ1-4, with 7 nucleotides matching TRBD1. V was clipped by 5 bases and J by 6 bases; unmatched bases: 10. This CDR3 region has 15 residues. Per the germline V gene, CDR1 is SGHRS and CDR2 is YFSETQ. The CDR3 sequence: CASREEGQPYEKLFF. The CDR3 nucleotides read TGCGCCAGCAGGGAGGAGGGACAGCCTTATGAAAAACTGTTTTTT.

The rearrangement links TRBV28 to TRBJ2-1, with a possible D match to TRBD2 (5 bases). V was trimmed by 8 bases and J by 16 bases, leaving 30 bases between them. Looked up from germline, CDR1 is MDHEN and CDR2 is SYDVKM. The CDR3 is 15 residues long. CDR3 in DNA: TGTGCCAGCCGACCGTACGGCGGGTTTATTTCTTATCGATTCTTC. It codes for CASRPYGGFISYRFF.